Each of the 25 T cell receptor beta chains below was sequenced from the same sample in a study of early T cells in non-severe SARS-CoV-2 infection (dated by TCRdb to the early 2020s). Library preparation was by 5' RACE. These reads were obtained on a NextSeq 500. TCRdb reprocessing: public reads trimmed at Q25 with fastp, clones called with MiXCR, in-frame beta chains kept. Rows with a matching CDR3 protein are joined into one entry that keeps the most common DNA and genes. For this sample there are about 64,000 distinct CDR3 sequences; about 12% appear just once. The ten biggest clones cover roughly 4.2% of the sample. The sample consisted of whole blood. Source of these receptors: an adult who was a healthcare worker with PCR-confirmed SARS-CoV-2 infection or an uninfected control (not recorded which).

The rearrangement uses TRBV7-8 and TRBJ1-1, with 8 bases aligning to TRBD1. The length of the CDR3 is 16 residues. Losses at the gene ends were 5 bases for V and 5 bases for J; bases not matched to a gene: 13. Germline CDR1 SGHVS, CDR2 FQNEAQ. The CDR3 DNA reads TGTGCCAGCAGCCTCTTTGGGCAGGGGGCATCGACTGAAGCTTTCTTT. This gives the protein CASSLFGQGASTEAFF. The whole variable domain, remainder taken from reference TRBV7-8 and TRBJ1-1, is GAGVSQSPRYKVAKRGQDVALRCDPISGHVSLFWYQQALGQGPEFLTYFQNEAQLDKSGLPSDRFFAERPEGSVSTLKIQRTQQEDSAVYLCASSLFGQGASTEAFFGQGTRLTVV.

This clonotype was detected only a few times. CDR3 region: CASSQGQAGANVLTF. The CDR3 DNA follows: TGCGCCAGCAGCCAAGGACAGGCTGGGGCCAACGTCCTGACTTTC. This sequence joins TRBV5-1 and TRBJ2-6; TRBD1 agrees at 7 bases. Looked up from germline, CDR1 is SGHRS and CDR2 is YFSETQ. The V segment lost 4 bases and the J segment 2 bases; nucleotides outside the gene matches: 3. The CDR3 length is 15 residues.

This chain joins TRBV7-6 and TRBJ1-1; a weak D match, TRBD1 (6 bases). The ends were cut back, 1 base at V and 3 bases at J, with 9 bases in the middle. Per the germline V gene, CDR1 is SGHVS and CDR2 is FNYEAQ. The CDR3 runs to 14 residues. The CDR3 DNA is TGTGCCAGCAGCTTAGGGACAGACTACACTGAAGCTTTCTTT. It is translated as CASSLGTDYTEAFF.

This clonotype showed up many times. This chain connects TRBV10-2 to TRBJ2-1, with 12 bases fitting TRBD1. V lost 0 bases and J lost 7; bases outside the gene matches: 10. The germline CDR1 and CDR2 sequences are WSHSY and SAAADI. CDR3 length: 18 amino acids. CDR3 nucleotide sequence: TGCGCCAGCAGTGAGTCAGGCTCGGGGACAGGGGGCTGGAATGAGCAGTTCTTC. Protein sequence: CASSESGSGTGGWNEQFF.

This CDR3 reads CASSPAGGAINEQFF. DNA of the CDR3: TGTGCCAGCTCACCAGCCGGGGGGGCTATAAATGAGCAGTTCTTC. The chain is built from TRBV18 and TRBJ2-1; 8 nucleotides line up with TRBD2. Germline V gives CDR1 KGHSH, CDR2 LQKENI. Trimming removed 2 bases from V and 7 bases from J; junction bases left unmatched: 7. The CDR3 loop spans 15 amino acids.

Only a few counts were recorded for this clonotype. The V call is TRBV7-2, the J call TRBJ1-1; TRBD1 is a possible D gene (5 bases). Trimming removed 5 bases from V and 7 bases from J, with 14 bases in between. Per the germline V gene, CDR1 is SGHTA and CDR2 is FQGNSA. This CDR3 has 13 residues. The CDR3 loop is CASSPSTVGEAFF. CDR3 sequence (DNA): TGTGCCAGCAGCCCTTCGACAGTGGGTGAAGCTTTCTTT.

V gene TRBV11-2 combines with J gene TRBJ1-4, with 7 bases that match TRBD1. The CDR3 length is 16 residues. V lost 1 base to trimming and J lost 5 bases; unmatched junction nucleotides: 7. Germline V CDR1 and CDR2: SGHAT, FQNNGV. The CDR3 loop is CASSLGSGTVNEKLFF. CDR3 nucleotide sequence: TGTGCCAGCAGCTTAGGGTCCGGGACAGTCAATGAAAAACTGTTTTTT. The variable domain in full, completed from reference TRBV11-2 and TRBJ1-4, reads EAGVAQSPRYKIIEKRQSVAFWCNPISGHATLYWYQQILGQGPKLLIQFQNNGVVDDSQLPKDRFSAERLKGVDSTLKIQPAKLEDSAVYLCASSLGSGTVNEKLFFGSGTQLSVL.

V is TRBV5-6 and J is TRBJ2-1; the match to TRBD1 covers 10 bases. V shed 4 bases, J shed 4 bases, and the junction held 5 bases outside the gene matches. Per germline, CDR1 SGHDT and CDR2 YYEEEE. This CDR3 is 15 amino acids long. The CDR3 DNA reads TGTGCCAGCAGCACCGGGACAGGGGCTTACAATGAGCAGTTCTTC. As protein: CASSTGTGAYNEQFF.

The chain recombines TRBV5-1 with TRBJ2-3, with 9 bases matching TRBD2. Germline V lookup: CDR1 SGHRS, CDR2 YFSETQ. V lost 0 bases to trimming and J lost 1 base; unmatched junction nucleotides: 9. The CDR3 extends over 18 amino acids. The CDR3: CASSLDAGGLSGTDTQYF. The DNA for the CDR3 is TGCGCCAGCAGCTTGGATGCGGGGGGGCTGTCTGGCACAGATACGCAGTATTTT.

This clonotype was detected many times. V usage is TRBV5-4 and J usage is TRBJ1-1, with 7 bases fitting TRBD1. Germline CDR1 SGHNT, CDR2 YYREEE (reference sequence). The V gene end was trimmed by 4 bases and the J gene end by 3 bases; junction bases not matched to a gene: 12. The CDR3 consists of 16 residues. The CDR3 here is CASSLKGAAHDTEAFF. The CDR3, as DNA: TGTGCCAGCAGCCTTAAGGGGGCGGCCCATGACACTGAAGCTTTCTTT.

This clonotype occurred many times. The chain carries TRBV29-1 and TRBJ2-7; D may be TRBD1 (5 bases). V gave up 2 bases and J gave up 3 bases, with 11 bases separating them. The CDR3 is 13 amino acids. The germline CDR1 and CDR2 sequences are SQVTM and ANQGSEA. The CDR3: CSVETAGRYEQYF. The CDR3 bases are TGCAGCGTTGAAACGGCAGGGCGCTACGAGCAGTACTTC.

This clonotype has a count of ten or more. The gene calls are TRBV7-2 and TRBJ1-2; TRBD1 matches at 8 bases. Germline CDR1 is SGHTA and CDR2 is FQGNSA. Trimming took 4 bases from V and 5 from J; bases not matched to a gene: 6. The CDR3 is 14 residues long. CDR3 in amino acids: CASSSTGGPYGYTF. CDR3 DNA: TGTGCCAGCAGCTCAACAGGGGGACCTTATGGCTACACCTTC.

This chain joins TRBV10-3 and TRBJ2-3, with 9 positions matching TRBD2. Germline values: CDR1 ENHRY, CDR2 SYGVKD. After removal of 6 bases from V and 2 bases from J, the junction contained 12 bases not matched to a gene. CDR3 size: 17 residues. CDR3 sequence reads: CAIRDTRAGGHTDTQYF. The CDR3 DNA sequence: TGTGCCATCAGGGACACTAGAGCGGGGGGACACACAGATACGCAGTATTTT.

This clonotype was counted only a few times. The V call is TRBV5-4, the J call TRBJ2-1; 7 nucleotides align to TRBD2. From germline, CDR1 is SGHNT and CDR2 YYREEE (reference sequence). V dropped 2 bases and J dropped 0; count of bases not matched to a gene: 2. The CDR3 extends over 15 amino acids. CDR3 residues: CASSFRGSSYNEQFF. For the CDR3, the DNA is TGTGCCAGCAGCTTTCGCGGGAGCTCCTACAATGAGCAGTTCTTC.

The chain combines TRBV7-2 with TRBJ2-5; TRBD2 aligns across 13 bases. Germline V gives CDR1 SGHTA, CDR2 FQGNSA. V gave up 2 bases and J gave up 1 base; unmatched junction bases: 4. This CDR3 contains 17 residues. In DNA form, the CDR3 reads TGTGCCAGCAGCTTAAGACGACTAGCGGGGGGCCAAGAGACCCAGTACTTC. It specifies CASSLRRLAGGQETQYF. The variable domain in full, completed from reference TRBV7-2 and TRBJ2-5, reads GAGVSQSPSNKVTEKGKDVELRCDPISGHTALYWYRQSLGQGLEFLIYFQGNSAPDKSGLPSDRFSAERTGGSVSTLTIQRTQQEDSAVYLCASSLRRLAGGQETQYFGPGTRLLVL.

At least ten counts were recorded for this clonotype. For the CDR3, the DNA is TGTGCCAGCAGTCTCCGGGACATCTCACCGTACAATGAGCAGTTCTTC. Protein sequence: CASSLRDISPYNEQFF. The V call is TRBV6-5, the J call TRBJ2-1; D might be TRBD1 (6 bases). CDR3 length: 16 amino acids. V dropped 5 bases and J dropped 4 bases, with 18 bases sitting between them. Germline V lookup: CDR1 MNHEY, CDR2 SVGAGI.

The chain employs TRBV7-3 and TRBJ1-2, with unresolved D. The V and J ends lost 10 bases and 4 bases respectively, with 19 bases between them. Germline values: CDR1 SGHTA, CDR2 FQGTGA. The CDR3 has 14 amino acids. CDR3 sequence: CANPKLRAVYGYTF. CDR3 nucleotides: TGTGCCAACCCCAAACTCCGGGCAGTCTATGGCTACACCTTC.

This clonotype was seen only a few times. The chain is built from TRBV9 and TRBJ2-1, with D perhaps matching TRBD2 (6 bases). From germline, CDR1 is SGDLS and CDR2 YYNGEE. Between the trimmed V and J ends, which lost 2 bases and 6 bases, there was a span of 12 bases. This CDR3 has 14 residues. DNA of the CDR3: TGTGCCAGCAGCGTCCGGACTAACCCCAATGAGCAGTTCTTC. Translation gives CASSVRTNPNEQFF.

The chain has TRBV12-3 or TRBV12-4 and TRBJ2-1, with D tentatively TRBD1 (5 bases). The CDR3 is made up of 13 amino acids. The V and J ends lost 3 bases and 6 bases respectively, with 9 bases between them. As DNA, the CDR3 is TGTGCCAGCAGTTTGCAGGGTCTCAATGAGCAGTTCTTC. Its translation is CASSLQGLNEQFF.

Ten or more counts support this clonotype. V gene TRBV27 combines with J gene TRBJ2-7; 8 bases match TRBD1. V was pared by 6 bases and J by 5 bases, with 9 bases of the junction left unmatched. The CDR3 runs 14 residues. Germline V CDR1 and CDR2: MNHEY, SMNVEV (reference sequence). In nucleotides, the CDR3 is TGTGCCAGCAGCACCCGACAGGGGTTCGACGAGCAGTACTTC. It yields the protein CASSTRQGFDEQYF.

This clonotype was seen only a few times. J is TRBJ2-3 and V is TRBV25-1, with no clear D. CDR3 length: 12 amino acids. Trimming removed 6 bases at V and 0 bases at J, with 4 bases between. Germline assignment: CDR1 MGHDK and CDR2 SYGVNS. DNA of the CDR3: TGTGCCAGCAGAGGGAGCACAGATACGCAGTATTTT. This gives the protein CASRGSTDTQYF.

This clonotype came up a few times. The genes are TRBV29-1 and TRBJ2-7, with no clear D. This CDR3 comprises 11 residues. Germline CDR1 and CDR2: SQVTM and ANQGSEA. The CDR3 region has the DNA TGCAGTGTACAGCAGGCCTACGAGCAGTACTTC. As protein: CSVQQAYEQYF.

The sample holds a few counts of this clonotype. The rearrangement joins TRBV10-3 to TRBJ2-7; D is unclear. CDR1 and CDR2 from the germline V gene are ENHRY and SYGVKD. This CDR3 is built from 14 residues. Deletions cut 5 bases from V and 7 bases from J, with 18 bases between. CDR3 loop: CAISTSDATEEQYF. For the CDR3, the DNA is TGTGCCATCAGTACAAGCGACGCAACGGAAGAGCAGTACTTC.

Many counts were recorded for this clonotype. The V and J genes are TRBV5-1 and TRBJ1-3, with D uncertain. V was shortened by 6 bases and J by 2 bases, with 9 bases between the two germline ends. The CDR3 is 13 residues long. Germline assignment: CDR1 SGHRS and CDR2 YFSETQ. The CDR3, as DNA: TGCGCCAGCACGAGGGCTACTGGAAACACCATATATTTT. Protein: CASTRATGNTIYF.

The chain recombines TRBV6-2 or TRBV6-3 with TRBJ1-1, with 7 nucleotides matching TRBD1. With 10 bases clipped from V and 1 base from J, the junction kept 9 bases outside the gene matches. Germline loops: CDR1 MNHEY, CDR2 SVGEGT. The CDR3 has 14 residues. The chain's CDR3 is CATSRQGPNTEAFF. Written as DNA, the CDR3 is TGTGCCACCAGCAGACAGGGACCGAACACTGAAGCTTTCTTT.